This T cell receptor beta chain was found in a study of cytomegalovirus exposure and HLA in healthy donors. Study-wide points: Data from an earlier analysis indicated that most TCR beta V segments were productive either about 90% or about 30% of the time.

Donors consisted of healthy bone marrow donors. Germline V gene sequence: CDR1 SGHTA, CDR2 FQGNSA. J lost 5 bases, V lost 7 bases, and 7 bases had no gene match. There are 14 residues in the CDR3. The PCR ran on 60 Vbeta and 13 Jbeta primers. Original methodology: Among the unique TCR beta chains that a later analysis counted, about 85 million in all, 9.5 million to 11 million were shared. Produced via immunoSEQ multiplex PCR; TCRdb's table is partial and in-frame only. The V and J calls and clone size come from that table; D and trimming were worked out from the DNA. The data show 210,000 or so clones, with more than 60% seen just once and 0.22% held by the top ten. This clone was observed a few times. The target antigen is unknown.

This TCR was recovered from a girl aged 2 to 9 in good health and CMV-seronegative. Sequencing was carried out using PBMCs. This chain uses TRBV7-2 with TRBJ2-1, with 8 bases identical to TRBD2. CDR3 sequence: CASKVGLGHNEQFF. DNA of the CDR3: TGTGCCAGCAAGGTGGGACTAGGGCACAATGAGCAGTTCTTC.